The entry below describes one TCR beta chain. Its antigen remains unidentified. This sample is part of a study of beta chain features in type 1 diabetes. Germline V gene sequence: CDR1 MGHRA, CDR2 YSYEKL. The CDR3 has 16 amino acids. The ends were cut back, 0 bases at V and 2 bases at J, with 11 bases in the middle. Notes on the study in general: All four CD4+ subsets from Type 1 diabetes patients carried moderately but significantly shorter TCRB CDR3s. Compared to healthy donors, patients appeared to have naive, central memory and Treg TCRB repertoires that were more alike.

Every isolated RNA sample was fully reverse transcribed, so sequencing captured expressed TCRB transcripts. The repertoire was sequenced with immunoSEQ multiplex PCR; TCRdb's copy has only in-frame clones and lacks some. The sample lists about 110,000 clones, 40% occurring once. Via CD45RO/CCR7/CD25/CD127/CD95/CD27, cells of the CD4+ naive, central memory, regulatory and stem cell-like memory subsets were sorted. This chain joins TRBV4-1 and TRBJ1-5; tentatively, D is TRBD1 (5 bases). This TCR derives from a young woman in good health. Source material: stem cell memory CD4+ T cells from blood. Written as DNA, the CDR3 is TGCGCCAGCAGCCAAGATCGGGGGTTGGGCAATCAGCCCCAGCATTTT. It encodes CASSQDRGLGNQPQHF.